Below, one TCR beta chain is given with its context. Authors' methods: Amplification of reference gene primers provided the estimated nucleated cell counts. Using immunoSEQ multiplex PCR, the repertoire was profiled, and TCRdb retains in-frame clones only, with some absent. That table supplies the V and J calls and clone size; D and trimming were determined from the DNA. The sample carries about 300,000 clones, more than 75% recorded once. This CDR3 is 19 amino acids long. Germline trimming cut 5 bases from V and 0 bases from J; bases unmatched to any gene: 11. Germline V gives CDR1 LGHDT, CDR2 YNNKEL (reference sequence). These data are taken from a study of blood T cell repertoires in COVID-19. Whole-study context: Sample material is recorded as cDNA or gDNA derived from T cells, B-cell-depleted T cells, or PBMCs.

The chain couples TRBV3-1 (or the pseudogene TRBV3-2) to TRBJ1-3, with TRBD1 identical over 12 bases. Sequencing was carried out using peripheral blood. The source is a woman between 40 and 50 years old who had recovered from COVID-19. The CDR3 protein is CASSSLWGQGAYSGNTIYF. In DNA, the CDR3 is TGTGCCAGCAGCTCGCTGTGGGGACAGGGGGCTTACTCTGGAAACACCATATATTTT.